This T cell receptor beta chain is from a study of blood T cell repertoires in COVID-19. In the study overall: T cells, B-cell-depleted T cells, or PBMCs supplied cDNA or gDNA.

Only in-frame clones appear in the TCRdb table, and some are missing; sequencing was by immunoSEQ multiplex PCR. The sample has 28,000 or so clones, over 75% seen once. The germline gives CDR1 LGHDT, CDR2 YNNKEL (reference sequence). V lost 3 bases, J lost 5 bases, and 4 bases stayed unmatched. CDR3 size: 15 residues. The receptor was isolated from a woman aged 45 to 65 with active COVID-19. The sequencing input was peripheral blood. The J gene is TRBJ2-7, the V gene TRBV3-1 (or the pseudogene TRBV3-2); 13 bases are shared with TRBD2. Here the CDR3 reads CASSHYTSGRDEQYF. CDR3 DNA sequence: TGTGCCAGCAGCCACTACACTAGCGGGAGGGACGAGCAGTACTTC.